The 22 T cell receptor beta chains presented below share a single source sample, sequenced in a study of T cell changes during pregnancy in multiple sclerosis. Profiled with immunoSEQ multiplex PCR; TCRdb holds only in-frame clones, not every one. The table has tens of thousands of clones, just over 90% seen once. The sample was CD8+ T cells from peripheral blood mononuclear cells, taken before pregnancy. The receptors were sampled from a female donor with multiple sclerosis, enrolled in a pregnancy study.

The rearrangement links TRBV4-3 to TRBJ2-7, with D possibly TRBD1 on 6 matching bases. The CDR3 contains 15 residues. Looked up from germline, CDR1 is LGHNA and CDR2 is YSLEER. The ends were cut back, 0 bases at V and 2 bases at J, with 11 bases in the middle. CDR3 sequence (DNA): TGCGCCAGCAGCCAAGATCCGGACAGCACCTACGAGCAGTACTTC. As protein: CASSQDPDSTYEQYF.

The chain couples TRBV6-5 to TRBJ2-7; no reliable D call. Trimming shortened V by 0 bases and J by 3 bases, and 6 bases separated the two germline ends. From germline, CDR1 is MNHEY and CDR2 SVGAGI. CDR3 length: 13 residues. The CDR3: CASSYSTYYEQYF. DNA for the CDR3: TGTGCCAGCAGTTACTCGACATACTACGAGCAGTACTTC.

The chain has TRBV14 and TRBJ2-1; D not resolved. CDR3 length: 12 amino acids. Germline V gives CDR1 SGHDN, CDR2 FVKESK. V was cut by 8 bases and J by 2 bases, with 7 bases left in between. CDR3 DNA: TGTGCCAGCCCGGTGCCCTACAATGAGCAGTTCTTC. Translated: CASPVPYNEQFF.

Concerning this clone itself: The DNA is left out, because the CDR3 cannot be placed on it with certainty; the CDR3 is given as TCRdb lists it. The V gene is TRBV20-1, the J gene TRBJ1-1. CDR1 DFQATT and CDR2 SNEGSKA come from the germline V gene (reference sequence). The CDR3 comprises 11 residues, both ends counted. The CDR3 sequence: CSCFLNTEAFF.

The rearrangement joins TRBV25-1 to TRBJ2-5; 7 nucleotides line up with TRBD1. CDR1 is MGHDK, CDR2 SYGVNS, per germline. After removal of 1 base from V and 5 bases from J, the junction contained 7 bases not matched to a gene. The CDR3 is 15 residues long. The CDR3 loop is CASSEFLGQRETQYF. CDR3 sequence (DNA): TGTGCCAGCAGTGAATTCCTGGGACAGCGCGAGACCCAGTACTTC.

The chain carries TRBV7-2 and TRBJ1-4, with 9 bases matching TRBD1. The CDR3 has 15 amino acids. Germline lookup yields CDR1 SGHTA and CDR2 FQGNSA. V lost 5 bases and J lost 4; bases outside the gene matches: 5. The chain's CDR3 is CASSMGQGLNEKLFF. As DNA, the CDR3 is TGTGCCAGCAGCATGGGACAGGGTCTTAATGAAAAACTGTTTTTT. Together with reference TRBV7-2 and TRBJ1-4, the CDR3 gives the full variable domain: GAGVSQSPSNKVTEKGKDVELRCDPISGHTALYWYRQSLGQGLEFLIYFQGNSAPDKSGLPSDRFSAERTGGSVSTLTIQRTQQEDSAVYLCASSMGQGLNEKLFFGSGTQLSVL.

This sequence joins TRBV6-5 and TRBJ2-7; possible D gene TRBD2, 5 bases. V shed 5 bases and J shed 7 bases, with 18 bases lying between them. The CDR3 runs to 14 residues. Looked up from germline, CDR1 is MNHEY and CDR2 is SVGAGI. In nucleotides, the CDR3 is TGTGCCAGCAGTCCGACTATAGCTTCAGGAGAGCAGTACTTC. Its translation: CASSPTIASGEQYF.

The V and J genes are TRBV5-8 and TRBJ1-1; tentatively, D is TRBD1 (5 bases). V was pared by 3 bases and J by 7 bases, with 10 bases between. Germline assignment: CDR1 SGHTS and CDR2 YDEGEE. The CDR3 length is 12 residues. The CDR3 loop is CASSWGLLEAFF. CDR3 DNA: TGTGCCAGCAGCTGGGGCCTGCTTGAAGCTTTCTTT.

The rearrangement uses TRBV9 and TRBJ1-2; TRBD1 aligns across 8 bases. J was trimmed by 4 bases and V by 2 bases; bases with no gene match: 7. Germline CDR1 is SGDLS and CDR2 is YYNGEE. This CDR3 has 15 residues. The CDR3 sequence is CASSVALGQAYGYTF. As DNA, the CDR3 is TGTGCCAGCAGCGTGGCCTTGGGACAGGCCTATGGCTACACCTTC. Variable domain in full (rest from reference TRBV9 and TRBJ1-2): DSGVTQTPKHLITATGQRVTLRCSPRSGDLSVYWYQQSLDQGLQFLIQYYNGEERAKGNILERFSAQQFPDLHSELNLSSLELGDSALYFCASSVALGQAYGYTFGSGTRLTVV.

J is TRBJ2-7 and V is TRBV6-5; tentatively, D is TRBD2 (6 bases). The V gene's germline CDR1 is MNHEY and CDR2 SVGAGI. This CDR3 spans 14 amino acids. V dropped 7 bases and J dropped 6 bases, with 19 bases sitting between them. CDR3 region: CASNPGGEGSEQYF. CDR3 nucleotide sequence: TGTGCCAGCAACCCCGGGGGAGAGGGTAGCGAGCAGTACTTC.

The rearrangement joins TRBV2 to TRBJ2-7; a possible D gene is TRBD1 (6 bases). CDR1 and CDR2 from the germline V gene are SNHLY and FYNNEI. The V gene lost 6 bases and the J gene lost 6 bases, with 30 bases spanning the gap. The CDR3 consists of 18 residues. The CDR3 DNA follows: TGTGCCAGCAGATGGTCTCAAACCGGGACACCAACCGTCTCCGAGCAGTACTTC. It encodes CASRWSQTGTPTVSEQYF.

V is TRBV5-5 and J is TRBJ2-7; 11 nucleotides line up with TRBD1. The CDR3 has 15 amino acids. The germline gives CDR1 SGHKS, CDR2 YYEKEE (reference sequence). Losses at the gene ends were 4 bases for V and 4 bases for J; bases not matched to a gene: 7. CDR3 loop: CASSLGQGASYEQYF. The CDR3 bases are TGTGCCAGCAGCCTCGGACAGGGGGCATCTTACGAGCAGTACTTC.

The genes are TRBV10-2 and TRBJ2-7, with 9 bases fitting TRBD2. Germline lookup yields CDR1 WSHSY and CDR2 SAAADI. V shed 2 bases, J shed 2 bases, and the junction held 4 bases outside the gene matches. The CDR3 length is 15 residues. The CDR3: CASSERLAGTYEQYF. Written as DNA, the CDR3 is TGCGCCAGCAGTGAGAGGCTAGCGGGGACCTACGAGCAGTACTTC.

This clone was counted once. This sequence joins TRBV7-9 and TRBJ1-1; tentatively, D is TRBD1 (5 bases). The V and J ends lost 5 bases and 3 bases respectively, with 13 bases between them. The CDR3 has 14 amino acids. Looked up from germline, CDR1 is SEHNR and CDR2 is FQNEAQ (reference sequence). CDR3 bases: TGTGCCAGCAGCCTGACAGAAGGGTACACTGAAGCTTTCTTT. It codes for CASSLTEGYTEAFF.

The chain recombines TRBV27 with TRBJ2-7, with 7 positions matching TRBD1. With V trimmed by 6 bases and J by 3 bases, 11 bases remained unmatched. CDR1 is MNHEY and CDR2 is SMNVEV in the germline V gene (reference sequence). The CDR3 loop spans 15 amino acids. The CDR3 bases are TGTGCCAGCAGCCTTCTTCCGGGACAGCACTACGAGCAGTACTTC. Translating it yields CASSLLPGQHYEQYF.

The rearrangement uses TRBV7-2 and TRBJ2-7; TRBD2 matches at 7 bases. The germline V gene encodes CDR1 SGHTA and CDR2 FQGNSA. This CDR3 is built from 15 residues. The V segment lost 1 base and the J segment 0 bases; nucleotides outside the gene matches: 3. The CDR3 DNA is TGTGCCAGCAGCTTAGTTGGGGGGGGCTCCTACGAGCAGTACTTC. Protein product: CASSLVGGGSYEQYF. Variable domain in full (rest from reference TRBV7-2 and TRBJ2-7): GAGVSQSPSNKVTEKGKDVELRCDPISGHTALYWYRQSLGQGLEFLIYFQGNSAPDKSGLPSDRFSAERTGGSVSTLTIQRTQQEDSAVYLCASSLVGGGSYEQYFGPGTRLTVT.

The gene calls are TRBV29-1 and TRBJ2-3; 10 bases align to TRBD2. This CDR3 has 13 amino acids. V shed 5 bases, J shed 5 bases, and the junction held 4 bases outside the gene matches. Germline lookup yields CDR1 SQVTM and CDR2 ANQGSEA. The CDR3 spells CSVLQREGDTQYF. CDR3 coding DNA: TGCAGCGTTTTACAGCGGGAGGGAGATACGCAGTATTTT.

The sample holds one count of this clone. The rearrangement links TRBV7-9 to TRBJ2-3, with 10 nucleotides matching TRBD1. This CDR3 is built from 18 residues. V shed 4 bases, J shed 1 base, and the junction held 11 bases outside the gene matches. Germline V CDR1 and CDR2: SEHNR, FQNEAQ (reference sequence). The CDR3 nucleotides read TGTGCCAGCAGCTACTATCGCTGGGACAGGGGAGGCACAGATACGCAGTATTTT. Its translation: CASSYYRWDRGGTDTQYF.

The chain couples TRBV7-6 to TRBJ2-3; 10 positions agree with TRBD1. This CDR3 has 16 residues. V shed 2 bases, J shed 6 bases, and the junction held 8 bases outside the gene matches. The germline CDR1 and CDR2 sequences are SGHVS and FNYEAQ. The CDR3 here is CASSLPGTGDFDTQYF. The CDR3 region has the DNA TGTGCCAGCAGCTTACCCGGGACAGGGGATTTTGATACGCAGTATTTT.

As to this clone: The DNA is left out, because the CDR3 cannot be placed on it with certainty; the CDR3 is given as TCRdb lists it. J is TRBJ1-1 and V is TRBV12-5. The length of the CDR3 is 16 amino acids, counting both ends. Germline-derived CDR1 and CDR2 are LGHNT and FRNRAP. The CDR3 region is CASGLLLAQGGTEAFF.

CDR3 residues: CASSPGGSPLHF. The CDR3 region has the DNA TGTGCCAGCAGCCCCGGGGGGTCACCCCTCCACTTT. The chain uses TRBV27 and TRBJ1-6; tentatively, D is TRBD1 (5 bases). Per germline, CDR1 MNHEY and CDR2 SMNVEV (reference sequence). This CDR3 comprises 12 residues. V shed 6 bases and J shed 10 bases, with 10 bases lying between them.

This clone occurred once. J is TRBJ1-3 and V is TRBV4-3, with 8 bases matching TRBD1. The V and J ends lost 1 base and 7 bases, in that order; junction bases with no gene match: 6. CDR1 is LGHNA, CDR2 YSLEER, per germline. This CDR3 has 15 amino acids. CDR3 in DNA: TGCGCCAGCAGCCAAGCGCAGGGGGCGCGGAACACCATATATTTT. Translated: CASSQAQGARNTIYF.